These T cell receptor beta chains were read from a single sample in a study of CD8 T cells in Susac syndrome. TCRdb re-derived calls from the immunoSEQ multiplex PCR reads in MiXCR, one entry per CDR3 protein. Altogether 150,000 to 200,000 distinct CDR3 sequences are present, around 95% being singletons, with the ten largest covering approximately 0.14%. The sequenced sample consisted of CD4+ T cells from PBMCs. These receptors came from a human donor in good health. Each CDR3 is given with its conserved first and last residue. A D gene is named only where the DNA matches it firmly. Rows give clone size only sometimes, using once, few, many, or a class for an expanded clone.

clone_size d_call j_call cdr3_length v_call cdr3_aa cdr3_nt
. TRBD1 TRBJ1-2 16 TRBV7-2 CASSDGQGGANYGYTF TGTGCCAGCAGCGACGGACAGGGGGGCGCAAACTATGGCTACACCTTC
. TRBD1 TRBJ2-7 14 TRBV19 CASSIDRGPYEQYF TGTGCCAGTAGTATTGACAGGGGGCCCTACGAGCAGTACTTC
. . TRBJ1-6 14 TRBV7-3 CASSIQGWDSPLHF TGTGCCAGCAGCATACAGGGCTGGGATTCACCCCTCCACTTT
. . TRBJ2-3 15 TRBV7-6 CASSFPLGPTDTQYF TGTGCCAGCAGCTTCCCTTTGGGGCCCACAGATACGCAGTATTTT
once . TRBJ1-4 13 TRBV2 CARGRQRGEKLFF TGTGCCCGGGGACGACAGAGGGGCGAAAAACTGTTTTTT
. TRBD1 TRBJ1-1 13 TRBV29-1 CSAGDRAGTEAFF TGCAGCGCCGGGGACAGGGCAGGCACTGAAGCTTTCTTT
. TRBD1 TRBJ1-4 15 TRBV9 CASSATGEFYEKLFF TGTGCCAGCAGCGCAACAGGGGAGTTTTATGAAAAACTGTTTTTT
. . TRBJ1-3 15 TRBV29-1 CSVVTVTLSGNTIYF TGCAGCGTTGTAACCGTGACTCTCTCTGGAAACACCATATATTTT
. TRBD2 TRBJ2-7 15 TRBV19 CASSIWASGTYEQYF TGTGCCAGTAGTATTTGGGCTAGCGGGACCTACGAGCAGTACTTC
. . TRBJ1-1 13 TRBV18 CASSLGTWAEAFF TGTGCCAGCTCCCTAGGGACTTGGGCTGAAGCTTTCTTT
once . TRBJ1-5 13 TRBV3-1 CASSQIGNQPQHF TGTGCCAGCAGCCAAATTGGGAATCAGCCCCAGCATTTT
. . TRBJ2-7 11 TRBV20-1 CSADSFYEQYF TGCAGTGCTGACTCCTTCTACGAGCAGTACTTC
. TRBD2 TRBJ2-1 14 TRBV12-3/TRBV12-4 CASSNYGGAWLQFF TGTGCCAGCAGTAACTACGGGGGGGCTTGGCTGCAGTTCTTC
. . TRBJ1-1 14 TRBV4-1 CASSQDGLNTEAFF TGCGCCAGCAGCCAAGATGGGTTGAACACTGAAGCTTTCTTT
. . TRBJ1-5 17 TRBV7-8 CASVIPGPRFSNQPQHF TGTGCCAGCGTAATCCCGGGGCCCCGATTTAGCAATCAGCCCCAGCATTTT
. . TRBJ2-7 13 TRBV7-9 CASSFDGSYEQYF TGTGCCAGCAGCTTCGACGGTTCCTACGAGCAGTACTTC
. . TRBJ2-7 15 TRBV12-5 CASGLVPGLSYEQYF TGTGCTAGTGGTTTGGTACCTGGCCTATCCTACGAGCAGTACTTC
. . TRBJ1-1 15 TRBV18 CASSPDRGATTEAFF TGTGCCAGCTCACCAGATAGGGGCGCGACCACTGAAGCTTTCTTT
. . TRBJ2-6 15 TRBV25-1 CASSEAGVGANVLTF TGTGCCAGCAGTGAAGCAGGGGTTGGGGCCAACGTCCTGACTTTC
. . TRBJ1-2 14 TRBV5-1 CASSFESPNYGYTF TGCGCCAGCAGCTTCGAGTCTCCTAACTATGGCTACACCTTC